Below are 23 T cell receptor beta chains sequenced from a single sample in a study of blood T cells in healthy people across ages. PCR was performed a second time for about 6 to 12 cycles using a sample-barcoded 5' primer and a J-beta primer mix. TCRdb reanalysed the 5' RACE reads using MiXCR and keeps one entry per CDR3 protein. The data contain some 850,000 distinct CDR3 sequences, roughly 26% of them seen just once; the ten biggest clones take up about 2.9%. A further study also used this sample, focusing on T cells of mothers and their children.

Input material: blood. The source is a boy younger than 18 in good health.

The chain joins TRBV7-3 to TRBJ2-3; the match to TRBD1 covers 10 bases. Germline CDR1 is SGHTA and CDR2 is FQGTGA. This CDR3 region has 15 residues. Germline trimming cut 5 bases from V and 4 bases from J; bases unmatched to any gene: 6. The CDR3 coding sequence is TGTGCCAGCAGCCGGGACAGGGGTGACGCAGATACGCAGTATTTT. Translated: CASSRDRGDADTQYF.

This chain links TRBV7-2 with TRBJ2-5; D is unresolved. Germline V gene lookup returns CDR1 SGHTA and CDR2 FQGNSA. The CDR3 extends over 16 amino acids. Trimming removed 0 bases at V and 11 bases at J, with 22 bases between. The CDR3 DNA reads as TGTGCCAGCAGCTTAGCGGCGGCACTAAGGGATTACGTGCAGTACTTC. Encoded protein: CASSLAAALRDYVQYF.

The gene calls are TRBV20-1 and TRBJ2-5, with a weak D call TRBD1 (6 bases). The last part of the DNA fits TRBJ2-7 better; the J call may be wrong. This CDR3 spans 11 amino acids. Per the germline V gene, CDR1 is DFQATT and CDR2 is SNEGSKA (reference sequence). DNA for the CDR3: TGCAGTGCTGACAGGCAATCCGAGCAGTACTTC. This codes for CSADRQSEQYF.

This clonotype came up a few times. This chain connects TRBV2 to TRBJ2-5; 8 bases agree with TRBD1. The CDR3 is made up of 14 amino acids. Germline lookup yields CDR1 SNHLY and CDR2 FYNNEI. Unmatched junction bases numbered 9, after V lost 8 bases and J lost 4 bases. CDR3 protein: CASGPSGTGETQYF. Written as DNA, the CDR3 is TGTGCCAGCGGTCCTTCAGGGACAGGAGAGACCCAGTACTTC.

The CDR3 loop is CATGPGVGGRRAKNIQYF. The CDR3 DNA follows: TGTGCCACGGGACCCGGCGTTGGGGGAAGGAGAGCCAAAAACATTCAGTACTTC. The rearrangement links TRBV10-3 to TRBJ2-4, with D perhaps given as TRBD1 or TRBD2 (5 bases each). This CDR3 spans 18 amino acids. Trimming left V 10 bases short and J 0 bases short, with 25 bases between. Germline CDR1 reads ENHRY; CDR2 reads SYGVKD.

Concerning this clonotype itself: The junction departs from germline at one end; a sequencing error may be responsible. V gene TRBV30 combines with J gene TRBJ1-4; TRBD1 is a possible D gene (5 bases). The CDR3 sequence is 13 residues long. Germline CDR1 and CDR2: GTSNPN and SVGIG (reference sequence). In DNA, the CDR3 is TGTGCCCTGGACGGGACCTACGATGAAGAACTGTTTTTT. This codes for CALDGTYDEELFF.

The table lists this clonotype with many counts. The CDR3 is CASSSTEYYGYTF. DNA of the CDR3: TGTGCCAGCAGTTCGACAGAGTACTATGGCTACACCTTC. This chain links TRBV28 with TRBJ1-2, with D perhaps matching TRBD1 (5 bases). Germline V gene data show CDR1 as MDHEN and CDR2 as SYDVKM. The CDR3 is made up of 13 amino acids. The ends were cut back, 4 bases at V and 3 bases at J, with 9 bases in the middle.

This clonotype was counted a few times. The chain combines TRBV19 with TRBJ1-2; D possibly corresponds to TRBD1 (5 bases). The CDR3 has 14 residues. CDR1 is LNHDA and CDR2 is SQIVND in the germline V gene (reference sequence). Between the trimmed V and J ends, which lost 6 bases and 2 bases, there was a span of 13 bases. The CDR3 region has the DNA TGTGCCAGTAGGAGAGATGGGGGGAACTATGGCTACACCTTC. Residues: CASRRDGGNYGYTF.

This chain links TRBV6-6 with TRBJ2-7; no clear D gene. The V and J ends lost 8 bases and 5 bases respectively, with 10 bases between them. Germline CDR1 MNHNY, CDR2 SVGAGI (reference sequence). There are 11 residues in the CDR3. DNA of the CDR3: TGTGCCAGCTCAGGTGGCCACGAGCAGTACTTC. It yields the protein CASSGGHEQYF.

This clonotype was observed a handful of times. The chain combines TRBV4-1 with TRBJ1-4; 9 bases line up with TRBD1. CDR1 and CDR2 (germline): MGHRA, YSYEKL. The CDR3 extends over 15 amino acids. With 4 bases clipped from V and 8 bases from J, the junction kept 8 bases outside the gene matches. This CDR3 is CASSPEDRGGEKLFF. The CDR3 region has the DNA TGCGCCAGCAGCCCCGAGGACAGGGGTGGCGAAAAACTGTTTTTT.

This clonotype showed up just a few times. An end of the junction does not agree with germline; a read error may underlie this. The V and J genes are TRBV4-1 and TRBJ2-5; TRBD1 agrees at 10 bases. The germline CDR1 and CDR2 sequences are MGHRA and YSYEKL. CDR3 length equals 16 residues. The CDR3 protein is CAGSQEPDRGIETQYF. The DNA of the CDR3 is TGCGCCGGCAGCCAGGAACCGGACAGGGGGATAGAGACCCAGTACTTC.

The genes are TRBV12-3 or TRBV12-4 and TRBJ1-1; D call uncertain. CDR3 length equals 12 residues. Trimming removed 3 bases at V and 6 bases at J, with 8 bases between. The CDR3 nucleotides are TGTGCCAGCAGTTTCGATCTGGCTGAAGCTTTCTTT. Amino acids: CASSFDLAEAFF.

J is TRBJ2-5 and V is TRBV7-3; 9 bases agree with TRBD2. The J call could be wrong; TRBJ2-1 is a better fit for the DNA end. Germline V gives CDR1 SGHTA, CDR2 FQGTGA. CDR3 size: 15 residues. The CDR3, as DNA: TGTGCCAGCAGCCCCGGAAGTAGCGGGGGTAATGAGCAGTTCTTC. This gives the protein CASSPGSSGGNEQFF.

The chain links TRBV14 to TRBJ2-5, with 8 bases matching TRBD1. The closer fit of TRBJ2-1 to the DNA end suggests the J call may be wrong. Germline-derived CDR1 and CDR2 are SGHDN and FVKESK. The CDR3 contains 12 residues. In nucleotides, the CDR3 is TGTGCCAGCAGCCAATCCAGGGGGCGCCAGTTCTTC. Its protein product is CASSQSRGRQFF.

The DNA of the CDR3 is TGCAGTGCCACGGAAAGGGTTTTCGGAGCCAAAAACATTCAGTACTTC. This gives the protein CSATERVFGAKNIQYF. This chain links TRBV20-1 with TRBJ2-4; the D is unclear. The V gene lost 6 bases and the J gene lost 0 bases, with 18 bases spanning the gap. The CDR3 has 16 residues. The germline V gene has CDR1 DFQATT and CDR2 SNEGSKA (reference sequence).

This clonotype was detected a few times. V gene TRBV7-2 combines with J gene TRBJ2-6; possible D gene TRBD1, 6 bases. Germline assignment: CDR1 SGHTA and CDR2 FQGNSA. The germline V and J ends were trimmed by 5 bases and 0 bases, with 14 bases remaining between them. The CDR3 length is 17 residues. The CDR3 DNA sequence: TGTGCCAGCAGCCCGTTGACAGGCCTCTCTGGGGCCAACGTCCTGACTTTC. Translation: CASSPLTGLSGANVLTF.

This rearrangement joins TRBV24-1 to TRBJ2-5; unclear D gene. The germline gives CDR1 KGHDR, CDR2 SFDVKD. V was cut by 1 base and J by 5 bases, with 7 bases left in between. The length of the CDR3 is 13 residues. DNA of the CDR3: TGTGCCACCAGTGATTTATTCGGGGAGACCCAGTACTTC. It codes for CATSDLFGETQYF.

Only a few counts were recorded for this clonotype. CDR3 DNA: TGCGCCAGCAGCCGACAGGTGGGGGTTTCAGAAAAACTGTTTTTT. Residues: CASSRQVGVSEKLFF. The rearrangement links TRBV4-1 to TRBJ1-4, with a weak D call TRBD1 (6 bases). Per the germline V gene, CDR1 is MGHRA and CDR2 is YSYEKL. The ends were cut back, 4 bases at V and 8 bases at J, with 17 bases in the middle. The CDR3 spans 15 residues.

This clonotype was recorded a few times. The chain links TRBV6-5 to TRBJ1-2, with D perhaps TRBD1 (5 bases). Germline V gene sequence: CDR1 MNHEY, CDR2 SVGAGI. Trimming stripped 5 bases from V and 4 bases from J, with 11 bases between. The CDR3 is 13 residues long. CDR3 nucleotides: TGTGCCAGCAGTGAACAGGCGGGCTATGGCTACACCTTC. Its translation: CASSEQAGYGYTF.

This chain joins TRBV9 and TRBJ1-1; tentative D call: TRBD1 (6 bases). In germline, CDR1 is SGDLS, CDR2 YYNGEE. Trimming cost V 0 bases and J 1 base, with 10 bases left between them. This CDR3 contains 15 residues. The CDR3: CASSVGGGENTEAFF. DNA of the CDR3: TGTGCCAGCAGCGTAGGAGGGGGAGAGAACACTGAAGCTTTCTTT.

CDR3 in DNA: TGTGCCAGCAGTCTGAACATGGATATTAGGGCCTCTGGAAACACCATATATTTT. It specifies CASSLNMDIRASGNTIYF. The V call is TRBV25-1, the J call TRBJ1-3, with no clear D. The CDR3 is made up of 18 amino acids. The germline CDR1 and CDR2 sequences are MGHDK and SYGVNS. The V and J ends lost 5 bases and 0 bases respectively, with 20 bases between them.

The genes are TRBV29-1 and TRBJ1-1; maybe TRBD1 (6 bases). Deletions cut 5 bases from V and 7 bases from J, with 17 bases between. This CDR3 has 13 residues. Germline CDR1 is SQVTM and CDR2 is ANQGSEA. The CDR3 is CSVNPRGDSEAFF. The CDR3 bases are TGCAGCGTTAACCCCAGGGGAGATAGTGAAGCTTTCTTT. Complete variable domain (other parts from reference TRBV29-1 and TRBJ1-1): SAVISQKPSRDICQRGTSLTIQCQVDSQVTMMFWYRQQPGQSLTLIATANQGSEATYESGFVIDKFPISRPNLTFSTLTVSNMSPEDSSIYLCSVNPRGDSEAFFGQGTRLTVV.

The rearrangement links TRBV5-1 to TRBJ2-4; TRBD1 is a possible D gene (6 bases). Trimming cost V 5 bases and J 12 bases, with 18 bases left between them. Germline V gives CDR1 SGHRS, CDR2 YFSETQ. The CDR3 length is 13 residues. For the CDR3, the DNA is TGCGCCAGCAGTTCGAGCTTCACAGGGTCTCAGTACTTC. Residues: CASSSSFTGSQYF.